The entry below gives a single TCR beta chain sequence along with its context. Its antigen is not known. The identical CDR3 is also encoded by other nucleotide sequences in the sample. CDR3 length equals 13 residues. The germline V gene has CDR1 MDHEN and CDR2 SYDVKM. The V end lost 5 bases, the J end lost 1 base, and 6 bases lay between the germline ends. The naive CD8 subset, CD45RO-negative cells positively selected for CCR7, excluded terminally differentiated effector memory CD45RA+ cells. The source of the sample is a study of shared clonotypes between healthy human individuals. Study information: Each donor had three CD4 naive, three CD4 memory, two CD8 naive and one CD8 memory plate.

Study-wide points: Compared with memory subsets, naive subsets generally had larger estimated richness. Blood was the only sampled material, and tissue repertoires likely differ.

Investigators spread the genomic DNA of each subset evenly over several immunoSEQ plates. The method was immunoSEQ multiplex PCR; TCRdb's version includes in-frame clones alone and lacks a portion of them. The data hold 500,000 to 700,000 clones, with approximately 95% observed a single time. This receptor was identified in a woman aged 30 to 39 in good health. The sequenced sample was naive CD8+ T cells sorted from blood. The chain couples TRBV28 to TRBJ2-1, with D unresolved. The CDR3 nucleotides read TGTGCCAGCAGTAGAGAATCCTACAATGAGCAGTTCTTC. Translating it yields CASSRESYNEQFF.